The rows below give T cell receptor beta chains drawn from one sample of a study of blood T cell repertoires in COVID-19. Some clones are missing from TCRdb's copy, which holds only in-frame ones; the method was immunoSEQ multiplex PCR. The table shows about 59,000 clones, with 70% to 90% occurring only once. The source material was peripheral blood. Receptor source: a man in his 60s with acute or convalescent COVID-19. Each CDR3 is given with its conserved first and last residue. A D gene is named only where the DNA matches it firmly. Not every row has a clone size; where given, it reads once, few, many or a size class.

d_call: TRBD1; v_call: TRBV9; clone_size: NA; j_call: TRBJ2-5; cdr3_nt: TGTGCCAGCAGCGTAGGCTGGACAGGACAAGAGACCCAGTACTTC; cdr3_aa: CASSVGWTGQETQYF
d_call: TRBD2; v_call: TRBV25-1; clone_size: NA; j_call: TRBJ2-3; cdr3_nt: TGTGCCAGCGCGACTAGCGGGGGGGCAAGAGATACGCAGTATTTT; cdr3_aa: CASATSGGARDTQYF
d_call: NA; v_call: TRBV4-1; clone_size: NA; j_call: TRBJ2-6; cdr3_nt: TGCGCCAGCAGCCAAGATCGTAGCTCTGGGGCCAACGTCCTGACTTTC; cdr3_aa: CASSQDRSSGANVLTF
d_call: NA; v_call: TRBV6-6; clone_size: NA; j_call: TRBJ1-4; cdr3_nt: TGTGCCAGCAGCGTTAATGAAAAACTGTTTTTT; cdr3_aa: CASSVNEKLFF
d_call: NA; v_call: TRBV7-2; clone_size: few; j_call: TRBJ2-1; cdr3_nt: TGTGCCAGCAGCTTAGGGGCCGGTTATGAGCAGTTCTTC; cdr3_aa: CASSLGAGYEQFF
d_call: NA; v_call: TRBV5-1; clone_size: NA; j_call: TRBJ2-5; cdr3_nt: TGCGCCAGCAGCCGGACTGGAAACCAAGAGACCCAGTACTTC; cdr3_aa: CASSRTGNQETQYF
d_call: NA; v_call: TRBV12-5; clone_size: NA; j_call: TRBJ2-3; cdr3_nt: TGTGCTAGTGGTTTGAGGGGCGGGGGCCGCACAGATACGCAGTATTTT; cdr3_aa: CASGLRGGGRTDTQYF
d_call: NA; v_call: TRBV15; clone_size: NA; j_call: TRBJ2-1; cdr3_nt: TGTGCCACCAGCAGAGTCGGCAAACGGGACAATGAGCAGTTCTTC; cdr3_aa: CATSRVGKRDNEQFF
d_call: NA; v_call: TRBV11-2; clone_size: NA; j_call: TRBJ1-4; cdr3_nt: TGTGCCAGCAGCCGGGAGGGAAACTGGGCTAATGAAAAACTGTTTTTT; cdr3_aa: CASSREGNWANEKLFF
d_call: NA; v_call: TRBV20-1; clone_size: NA; j_call: TRBJ2-1; cdr3_nt: TGCAGTGCTAGTAGGAGCTTGGAGCAGTTCTTC; cdr3_aa: CSASRSLEQFF
d_call: NA; v_call: TRBV6-5; clone_size: NA; j_call: TRBJ2-7; cdr3_nt: TGTGCCAGCAGACTTGTCGACTACGAGCAGTACTTC; cdr3_aa: CASRLVDYEQYF
d_call: NA; v_call: TRBV6-6; clone_size: NA; j_call: TRBJ2-5; cdr3_nt: TGTGCCAGCAGACGGTCGGGGGAAGGAGAGACCCAGTACTTC; cdr3_aa: CASRRSGEGETQYF
d_call: TRBD1; v_call: TRBV5-1; clone_size: NA; j_call: TRBJ1-6; cdr3_nt: TGCGCCAGCAGCTTACGAGGGGGCGAGAAGTCACCCCTCCACTTT; cdr3_aa: CASSLRGGEKSPLHF
d_call: TRBD2; v_call: TRBV5-1; clone_size: NA; j_call: TRBJ2-5; cdr3_nt: TGCGCCAGCAGCACTAGCGGGGGGCGGGAGACCCAGTACTTC; cdr3_aa: CASSTSGGRETQYF
d_call: TRBD1; v_call: TRBV2; clone_size: NA; j_call: TRBJ2-6; cdr3_nt: TGTGCCAGCAGCCGGGAACAGGGGGTCTCTGGGGCCAACGTCCTGACTTTC; cdr3_aa: CASSREQGVSGANVLTF
d_call: NA; v_call: TRBV3-1/TRBV3-2; clone_size: NA; j_call: TRBJ2-1; cdr3_nt: TGTGCCAGCAGCCCTTCCGGGACATCGAACAATGAGCAGTTCTTC; cdr3_aa: CASSPSGTSNNEQFF
d_call: TRBD2; v_call: TRBV5-1; clone_size: NA; j_call: TRBJ2-5; cdr3_nt: TGCGCCAGCAGCCAGACCTCTAGCGGGGGGCGACAAGAGACCCAGTACTTC; cdr3_aa: CASSQTSSGGRQETQYF
d_call: TRBD2; v_call: TRBV3-1/TRBV3-2; clone_size: NA; j_call: TRBJ2-1; cdr3_nt: TGTGCCAGCAGCTGGGAGGGTACTCCCGTCAATGAGCAGTTCTTC; cdr3_aa: CASSWEGTPVNEQFF
d_call: TRBD2; v_call: TRBV20-1; clone_size: NA; j_call: TRBJ2-3; cdr3_nt: TGCAGTGCTAGTCTTCCGGGACTAGCTCCTAGCACAGATACGCAGTATTTT; cdr3_aa: CSASLPGLAPSTDTQYF
d_call: TRBD2; v_call: TRBV4-1; clone_size: NA; j_call: TRBJ2-3; cdr3_nt: TGCGCCAGCAGCCAAGGGGACGGGGGGAGCACAGATACGCAGTATTTT; cdr3_aa: CASSQGDGGSTDTQYF
d_call: NA; v_call: TRBV19; clone_size: NA; j_call: TRBJ1-2; cdr3_nt: TGTGCCAGTAGTATAGATAGGCAGGGCCATGGCTACACCTTC; cdr3_aa: CASSIDRQGHGYTF
d_call: NA; v_call: TRBV6-5; clone_size: NA; j_call: TRBJ2-7; cdr3_nt: TGTGCCAGCAGGAGAGAGGGGGGACAGTCCTACGAGCAGTACTTC; cdr3_aa: CASRREGGQSYEQYF
d_call: NA; v_call: TRBV30; clone_size: NA; j_call: TRBJ1-5; cdr3_nt: TGTGCCTGGAGTGGGGCACACAATCAGCCCCAGCATTTT; cdr3_aa: CAWSGAHNQPQHF
d_call: NA; v_call: TRBV2; clone_size: NA; j_call: TRBJ2-5; cdr3_nt: TGTGCCAGCAGGACAGAAGAGACCCAGTACTTC; cdr3_aa: CASRTEETQYF
d_call: NA; v_call: TRBV29-1; clone_size: NA; j_call: TRBJ1-1; cdr3_nt: TGCAGCGTTGACAGGGTTGGCACTGAAGCTTTCTTT; cdr3_aa: CSVDRVGTEAFF
d_call: NA; v_call: TRBV30; clone_size: NA; j_call: TRBJ2-5; cdr3_nt: TGTGCCTGGAGTGTAGCTAGGCGAGAGACCCAGTACTTC; cdr3_aa: CAWSVARRETQYF
d_call: TRBD1; v_call: TRBV6-5; clone_size: few; j_call: TRBJ1-2; cdr3_nt: TGTGCCAGCAGTCCGGCGGAGGGACAGGTTTATGGCTACACCTTC; cdr3_aa: CASSPAEGQVYGYTF
d_call: NA; v_call: TRBV19; clone_size: few; j_call: TRBJ1-5; cdr3_nt: TGTGCCAGTAGTCCCATCATGCGGGGCAGCAATCAGCCCCAGCATTTT; cdr3_aa: CASSPIMRGSNQPQHF
d_call: NA; v_call: TRBV5-1; clone_size: NA; j_call: TRBJ2-7; cdr3_nt: TGCGCCAGCAGCTTGACAGAAACCTACGAGCAGTACTTC; cdr3_aa: CASSLTETYEQYF
d_call: TRBD2; v_call: TRBV7-9; clone_size: NA; j_call: TRBJ2-3; cdr3_nt: TGTGCCAGCAGCTTGGGCCTAGCGGGGGGGCGGACAGATACGCAGTATTTT; cdr3_aa: CASSLGLAGGRTDTQYF
d_call: NA; v_call: TRBV5-1; clone_size: NA; j_call: TRBJ1-1; cdr3_nt: TGCGCCAGCAGCCCGGTCGCGGGCACTGAAGCTTTCTTT; cdr3_aa: CASSPVAGTEAFF
d_call: TRBD2; v_call: TRBV6-5; clone_size: NA; j_call: TRBJ2-1; cdr3_nt: TGTGCCAGCATGACCGGGGGGGCCTCCAATGAGCAGTTCTTC; cdr3_aa: CASMTGGASNEQFF
d_call: TRBD1; v_call: TRBV2; clone_size: NA; j_call: TRBJ1-2; cdr3_nt: TGTGCCAGCAGGGACAGGGGCAACTATGGCTACACCTTC; cdr3_aa: CASRDRGNYGYTF
d_call: NA; v_call: TRBV6-5; clone_size: few; j_call: TRBJ1-3; cdr3_nt: TGTGCCAGCAGTTATTCAGAAAGCTCTGGAAACACCATATATTTT; cdr3_aa: CASSYSESSGNTIYF
d_call: TRBD2; v_call: TRBV5-1; clone_size: NA; j_call: TRBJ2-1; cdr3_nt: TGCGCCAGCAGCTTCGGCGGGGGCTCCTACAATGAGCAGTTCTTC; cdr3_aa: CASSFGGGSYNEQFF
d_call: TRBD1; v_call: TRBV5-5; clone_size: NA; j_call: TRBJ2-7; cdr3_nt: TGTGCCAGCAGCTCCGGACAGGGTTTCTCCTACGAGCAGTACTTC; cdr3_aa: CASSSGQGFSYEQYF
d_call: TRBD1; v_call: TRBV5-3; clone_size: once; j_call: TRBJ2-2; cdr3_nt: TGTGCCAGAAGCCCCCGGGGACAGGGGTGCACCGGGGAGCTGTTTTTT; cdr3_aa: CARSPRGQGCTGELFF
d_call: NA; v_call: TRBV28; clone_size: NA; j_call: TRBJ1-4; cdr3_nt: TGTGCCAGCAGCACTGCGAGAGGGAATGAAAAACTGTTTTTT; cdr3_aa: CASSTARGNEKLFF
d_call: TRBD1; v_call: TRBV2; clone_size: NA; j_call: TRBJ1-3; cdr3_nt: TGTGCCAGCAGTGGGGGGACAGGCCCTGGAAACACCATATATTTT; cdr3_aa: CASSGGTGPGNTIYF
d_call: NA; v_call: TRBV13; clone_size: NA; j_call: TRBJ1-2; cdr3_nt: TGTGCCAGCAGCTTAGGCCCCGCGGACTATGGCTACACCTTC; cdr3_aa: CASSLGPADYGYTF
d_call: NA; v_call: TRBV2; clone_size: few; j_call: TRBJ2-4; cdr3_nt: TGTGCCAGCAGTCGAGACATAAACATTCAGTACTTC; cdr3_aa: CASSRDINIQYF
d_call: TRBD2; v_call: TRBV6-1; clone_size: NA; j_call: TRBJ2-7; cdr3_nt: TGTGCCAGCAGTGAAATGTGGGGGGGGATTTCCTACGAGCAGTACTTC; cdr3_aa: CASSEMWGGISYEQYF
d_call: TRBD2; v_call: TRBV5-4; clone_size: few; j_call: TRBJ2-1; cdr3_nt: TGTGCCAGCAGTCTAACGGGACTAGTCGTCAACAATGAGCAGTTCTTC; cdr3_aa: CASSLTGLVVNNEQFF
d_call: NA; v_call: TRBV15; clone_size: NA; j_call: TRBJ2-7; cdr3_nt: TGTGCCACCAGCAGTAGGCTAGCTTCCTACGAGCAGTACTTC; cdr3_aa: CATSSRLASYEQYF
d_call: NA; v_call: TRBV24-1; clone_size: NA; j_call: TRBJ2-1; cdr3_nt: TGTGCCACCAGTTTATATCCCGGGAACAATGAGCAGTTCTTC; cdr3_aa: CATSLYPGNNEQFF
d_call: TRBD1; v_call: TRBV18; clone_size: few; j_call: TRBJ1-6; cdr3_nt: TGTGCCAGCTCACCGACAGGGGAAGGTTCACCCCTCCACTTT; cdr3_aa: CASSPTGEGSPLHF
d_call: TRBD2; v_call: TRBV5-6; clone_size: NA; j_call: TRBJ2-5; cdr3_nt: TGTGCCAGCAGCTTCGAGCGGGGCGGGGTCGGCTACGTCGGGACCCAGTACTTC; cdr3_aa: CASSFERGGVGYVGTQYF
d_call: TRBD2; v_call: TRBV6-2/TRBV6-3; clone_size: NA; j_call: TRBJ2-2; cdr3_nt: TGTGCCAGCAGCTGGACTAGCGGGGGAGGGGGCACCGGGGAGCTGTTTTTT; cdr3_aa: CASSWTSGGGGTGELFF
d_call: NA; v_call: TRBV7-9; clone_size: once; j_call: TRBJ2-4; cdr3_nt: TGTGCCAGCAGCTCAAAAGGGACAAGTAGTGCCAAAAACATTCAGTACTTC; cdr3_aa: CASSSKGTSSAKNIQYF
d_call: TRBD1; v_call: TRBV19; clone_size: NA; j_call: TRBJ1-5; cdr3_nt: TGTGCCAGTAGTGAAACAGGGGGCAATCAGCCCCAGCATTTT; cdr3_aa: CASSETGGNQPQHF
d_call: TRBD2; v_call: TRBV7-2; clone_size: once; j_call: TRBJ2-3; cdr3_nt: TGTGCCAGCAGCTCGAGCGGGGGGGCCCCAGATACGCAGTATTTT; cdr3_aa: CASSSSGGAPDTQYF
d_call: NA; v_call: TRBV7-2; clone_size: NA; j_call: TRBJ2-2; cdr3_nt: TGTGCCAGCAGCTCCCAGGGTTGGGGCGGGGAGCTGTTTTTT; cdr3_aa: CASSSQGWGGELFF
d_call: TRBD1; v_call: TRBV6-6; clone_size: once; j_call: TRBJ1-1; cdr3_nt: TGTGCCAGCAACGGACAGGGGGCGATACCTGAAGCTTTCTTT; cdr3_aa: CASNGQGAIPEAFF